What follows are 3 T cell receptor beta chains derived from one specimen sequenced in a study of blood T cell repertoires in COVID-19. Produced via immunoSEQ multiplex PCR; TCRdb's table is partial and in-frame only. The sample lists 65,000 to 95,000 clones; around 83% were seen once. Sequenced material: peripheral blood. The receptor set was obtained from a woman between 50 and 59 years old with acute or convalescent COVID-19.

This rearrangement joins TRBV7-8 to TRBJ2-7; D is possibly TRBD1 (6 bases). Germline assignment: CDR1 SGHVS and CDR2 FQNEAQ. V shed 8 bases and J shed 2 bases, with 19 bases lying between them. The CDR3 is made up of 15 amino acids. The CDR3 DNA reads TGTGCCAGCGGACAATACCAGGGGCCAGCCTACGAGCAGTACTTC. Translation: CASGQYQGPAYEQYF.

This chain connects TRBV4-3 to TRBJ2-7, with D maybe TRBD1 (5 bases). The CDR3 is 15 residues long. The V end lost 5 bases, the J end lost 4 bases, and 18 bases lay between the germline ends. Germline CDR1 is LGHNA and CDR2 is YSLEER. This chain's CDR3 is CASSSTYRTVYEQYF. The CDR3 bases are TGCGCCAGCAGCTCAACGTACAGGACGGTATACGAGCAGTACTTC.

The chain uses TRBV11-1 and TRBJ1-1; 7 bases agree with TRBD1. Germline V gene data show CDR1 as SGHAT and CDR2 as FQDESV (reference sequence). The CDR3 extends over 14 amino acids. The ends lost 4 bases at V and 11 bases at J; junction bases unmatched: 13. The CDR3 bases are TGTGCCAGCAGCTCCCAACAGGGGTTGGGTAGTGCTTTCTTT. This translates into CASSSQQGLGSAFF.